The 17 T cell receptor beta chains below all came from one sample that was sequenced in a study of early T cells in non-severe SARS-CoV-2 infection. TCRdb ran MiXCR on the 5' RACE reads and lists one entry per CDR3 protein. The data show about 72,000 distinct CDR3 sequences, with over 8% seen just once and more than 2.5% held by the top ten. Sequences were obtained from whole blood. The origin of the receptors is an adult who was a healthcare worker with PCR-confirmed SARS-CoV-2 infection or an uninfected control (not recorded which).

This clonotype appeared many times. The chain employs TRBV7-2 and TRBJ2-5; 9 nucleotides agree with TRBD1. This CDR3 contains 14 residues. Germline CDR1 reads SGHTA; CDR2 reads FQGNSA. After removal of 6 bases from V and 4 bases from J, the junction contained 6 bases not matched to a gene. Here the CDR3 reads CASSYNRGPETQYF. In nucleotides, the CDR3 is TGTGCCAGCAGTTATAACAGGGGGCCAGAGACCCAGTACTTC. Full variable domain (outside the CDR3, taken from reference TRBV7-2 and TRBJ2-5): GAGVSQSPSNKVTEKGKDVELRCDPISGHTALYWYRQSLGQGLEFLIYFQGNSAPDKSGLPSDRFSAERTGGSVSTLTIQRTQQEDSAVYLCASSYNRGPETQYFGPGTRLLVL.

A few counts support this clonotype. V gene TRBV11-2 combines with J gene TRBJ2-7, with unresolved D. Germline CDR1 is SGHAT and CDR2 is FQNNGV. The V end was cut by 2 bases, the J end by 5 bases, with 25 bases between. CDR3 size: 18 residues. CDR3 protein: CASSLSRGSAQKNHEQYF. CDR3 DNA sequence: TGTGCCAGCAGCTTAAGCCGCGGCAGTGCCCAAAAGAACCACGAGCAGTACTTC.

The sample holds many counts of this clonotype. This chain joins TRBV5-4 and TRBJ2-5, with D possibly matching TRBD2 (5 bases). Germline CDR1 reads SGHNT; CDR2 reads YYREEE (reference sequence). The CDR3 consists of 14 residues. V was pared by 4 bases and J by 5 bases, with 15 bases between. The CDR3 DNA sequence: TGTGCCAGCAGCATATCTAGCTTGAAGGAGACCCAGTACTTC. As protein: CASSISSLKETQYF. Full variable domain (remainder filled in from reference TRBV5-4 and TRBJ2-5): ETGVTQSPTHLIKTRGQQVTLRCSSQSGHNTVSWYQQALGQGPQFIFQYYREEENGRGNFPPRFSGLQFPNYSSELNVNALELDDSALYLCASSISSLKETQYFGPGTRLLVL.

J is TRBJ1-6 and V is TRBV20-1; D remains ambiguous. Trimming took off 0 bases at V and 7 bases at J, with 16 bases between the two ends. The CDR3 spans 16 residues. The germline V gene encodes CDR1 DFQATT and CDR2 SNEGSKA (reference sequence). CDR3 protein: CSARDRQAAGNSPLHF. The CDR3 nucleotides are TGCAGTGCTAGAGATCGGCAGGCCGCGGGAAATTCACCCCTCCACTTT.

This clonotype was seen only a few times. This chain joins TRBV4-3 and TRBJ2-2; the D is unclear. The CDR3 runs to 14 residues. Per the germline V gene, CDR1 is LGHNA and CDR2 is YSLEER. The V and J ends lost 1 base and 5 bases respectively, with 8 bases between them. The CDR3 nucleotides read TGCGCCAGCAGCCAAGCCCTACGAACCGGGGAGCTGTTTTTT. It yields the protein CASSQALRTGELFF.

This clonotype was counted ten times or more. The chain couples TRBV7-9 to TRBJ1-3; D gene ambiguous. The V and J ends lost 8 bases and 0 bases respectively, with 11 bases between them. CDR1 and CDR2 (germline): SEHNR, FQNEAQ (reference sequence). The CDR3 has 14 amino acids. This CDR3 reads CASGEWGSGNTIYF. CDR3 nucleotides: TGTGCCAGCGGGGAGTGGGGCTCTGGAAACACCATATATTTT.

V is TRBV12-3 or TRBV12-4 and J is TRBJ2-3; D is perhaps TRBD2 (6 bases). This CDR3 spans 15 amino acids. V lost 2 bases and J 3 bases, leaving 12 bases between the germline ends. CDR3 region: CASSLSGTVTDTQYF. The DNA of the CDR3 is TGTGCCAGCAGTTTATCGGGGACTGTGACAGATACGCAGTATTTT.

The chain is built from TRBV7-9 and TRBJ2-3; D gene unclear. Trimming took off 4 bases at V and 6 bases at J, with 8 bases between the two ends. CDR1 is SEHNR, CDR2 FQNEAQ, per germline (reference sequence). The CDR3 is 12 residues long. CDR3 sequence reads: CASSSQWDTQYF. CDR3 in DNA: TGTGCCAGCAGCTCCCAGTGGGATACGCAGTATTTT.

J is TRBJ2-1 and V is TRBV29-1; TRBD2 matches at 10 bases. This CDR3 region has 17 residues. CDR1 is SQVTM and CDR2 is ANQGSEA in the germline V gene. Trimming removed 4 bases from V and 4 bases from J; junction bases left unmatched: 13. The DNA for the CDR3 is TGCAGCGTTGGGAGCTTTACAAGCGGGAGGGCGTACAATGAGCAGTTCTTC. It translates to CSVGSFTSGRAYNEQFF.

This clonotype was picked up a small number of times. The CDR3 DNA reads TGCGCCAGCACCTTCACCCGGGGCCAGAGAGGGAATGAAAAACTGTTTTTT. This gives the protein CASTFTRGQRGNEKLFF. V is TRBV23-1 and J is TRBJ1-4; D is possibly TRBD1 (5 bases). TRBV23-1 is classed as an ORF, of uncertain function. V was pared by 7 bases and J by 5 bases, with 23 bases between. The CDR3 loop spans 17 amino acids.

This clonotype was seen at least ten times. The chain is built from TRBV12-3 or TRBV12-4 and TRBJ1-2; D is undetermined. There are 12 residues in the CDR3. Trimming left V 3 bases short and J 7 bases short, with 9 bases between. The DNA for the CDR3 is TGTGCCAGCAGTTTGAGCAGTTTTGGCTACACCTTC. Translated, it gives CASSLSSFGYTF.

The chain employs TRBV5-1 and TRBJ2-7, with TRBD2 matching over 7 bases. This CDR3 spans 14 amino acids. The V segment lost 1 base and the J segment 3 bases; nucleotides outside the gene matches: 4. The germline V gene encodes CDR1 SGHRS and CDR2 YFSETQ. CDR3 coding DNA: TGCGCCAGCAGCTTGTTTGGGACTAACTACGAGCAGTACTTC. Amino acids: CASSLFGTNYEQYF.

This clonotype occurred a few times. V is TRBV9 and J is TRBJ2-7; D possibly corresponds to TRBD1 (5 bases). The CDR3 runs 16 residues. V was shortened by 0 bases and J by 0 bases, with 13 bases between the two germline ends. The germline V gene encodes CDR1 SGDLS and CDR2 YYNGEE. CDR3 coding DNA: TGTGCCAGCAGCGTAGCAGGGCAGGCGCCCTCCTACGAGCAGTACTTC. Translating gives CASSVAGQAPSYEQYF. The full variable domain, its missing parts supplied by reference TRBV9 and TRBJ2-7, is DSGVTQTPKHLITATGQRVTLRCSPRSGDLSVYWYQQSLDQGLQFLIQYYNGEERAKGNILERFSAQQFPDLHSELNLSSLELGDSALYFCASSVAGQAPSYEQYFGPGTRLTVT.

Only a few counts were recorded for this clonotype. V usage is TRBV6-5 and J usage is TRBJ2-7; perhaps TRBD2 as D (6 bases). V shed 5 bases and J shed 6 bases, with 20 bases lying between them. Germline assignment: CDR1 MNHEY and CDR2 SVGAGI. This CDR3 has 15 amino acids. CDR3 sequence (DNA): TGTGCCAGCAGTGCCGGGACTTACACTAAAAGCGAGCAGTACTTC. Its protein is CASSAGTYTKSEQYF.

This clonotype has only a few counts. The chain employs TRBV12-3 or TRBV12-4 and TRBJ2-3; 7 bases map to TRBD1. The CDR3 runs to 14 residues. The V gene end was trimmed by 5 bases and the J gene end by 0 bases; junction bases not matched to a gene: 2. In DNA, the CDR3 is TGTGCCAGCAGTACAGGGGCTAGCACAGATACGCAGTATTTT. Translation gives CASSTGASTDTQYF.

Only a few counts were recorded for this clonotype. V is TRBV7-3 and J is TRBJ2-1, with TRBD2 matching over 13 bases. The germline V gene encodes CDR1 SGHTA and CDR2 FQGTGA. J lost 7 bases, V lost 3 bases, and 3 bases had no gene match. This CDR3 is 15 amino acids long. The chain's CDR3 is CASSFGTSGINEQFF. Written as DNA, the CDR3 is TGTGCCAGCAGCTTTGGGACTAGCGGGATAAATGAGCAGTTCTTC.

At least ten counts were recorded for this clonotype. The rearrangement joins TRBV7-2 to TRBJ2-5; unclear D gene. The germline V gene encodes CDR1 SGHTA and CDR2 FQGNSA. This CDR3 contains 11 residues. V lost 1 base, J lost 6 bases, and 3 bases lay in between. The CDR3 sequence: CASSLGQTQYF. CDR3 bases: TGTGCCAGCAGCTTAGGACAGACCCAGTACTTC. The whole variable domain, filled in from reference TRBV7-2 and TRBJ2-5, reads GAGVSQSPSNKVTEKGKDVELRCDPISGHTALYWYRQSLGQGLEFLIYFQGNSAPDKSGLPSDRFSAERTGGSVSTLTIQRTQQEDSAVYLCASSLGQTQYFGPGTRLLVL.